Listed here are 23 T cell receptor beta chains from one sample, sequenced in a study of T cells in Graves' hyperthyroidism and ophthalmopathy. What was amplified from RNA transcripts were TCR beta CDR3 regions. HTBI primers were used for first-round RT-PCR of the TCR CDR3. TCRdb reprocessed the multiplex PCR reads via MiXCR and lists one record per CDR3 protein. The sample lists around 560,000 distinct CDR3 sequences, over 15% occurring once. The specimen sequenced was blood. These TCRs come from a woman aged 18-29 years with Graves' hyperthyroidism.

This clonotype was counted ten times or more. The J gene is TRBJ1-1, the V gene TRBV2; D gene ambiguous. The germline V gene encodes CDR1 SNHLY and CDR2 FYNNEI. This CDR3 comprises 15 residues. V was trimmed by 11 bases and J by 5 bases, leaving 24 bases between them. The CDR3 region is CACRYGLGMGTEAFF. CDR3 bases: TGTGCCTGCCGATATGGGTTGGGTATGGGTACTGAAGCTTTCTTT.

This clonotype was observed many times. V is TRBV15 and J is TRBJ1-6, with TRBD1 identical over 9 bases. Germline CDR1 and CDR2: LNHNV and YYDKDF (reference sequence). The CDR3 is made up of 15 amino acids. The V gene end was trimmed by 4 bases and the J gene end by 7 bases; junction bases not matched to a gene: 5. This CDR3 reads CATSTSDRGNSPLHF. The CDR3 DNA is TGTGCCACCAGCACGAGCGACAGGGGGAATTCACCCCTCCACTTT. Complete variable domain (other parts from reference TRBV15 and TRBJ1-6): DAMVIQNPRYQVTQFGKPVTLSCSQTLNHNVMYWYQQKSSQAPKLLFHYYDKDFNNEADTPDNFQSRRPNTSFCFLDIRSPGLGDTAMYLCATSTSDRGNSPLHFGNGTRLTVT.

This clonotype was seen only a few times. The chain is built from TRBV5-1 and TRBJ1-6; no clear D. The V and J ends lost 2 bases and 0 bases respectively, with 9 bases between them. CDR1 and CDR2 from the germline V gene are SGHRS and YFSETQ. The CDR3 runs to 16 residues. The CDR3 DNA reads as TGCGCCAGCAGCTTCAGGATTAGCTCCTATAATTCACCCCTCCACTTT. Protein sequence: CASSFRISSYNSPLHF. The variable domain in full, completed from reference TRBV5-1 and TRBJ1-6, reads KAGVTQTPRYLIKTRGQQVTLSCSPISGHRSVSWYQQTPGQGLQFLFEYFSETQRNKGNFPGRFSGRQFSNSRSEMNVSTLELGDSALYLCASSFRISSYNSPLHFGNGTRLTVT.

This clonotype came up a few times. The J gene is TRBJ1-1, the V gene TRBV9, with 7 nucleotides matching TRBD1. The CDR3 is 17 amino acids. Per germline, CDR1 SGDLS and CDR2 YYNGEE. Losses at the gene ends were 3 bases for V and 3 bases for J; bases not matched to a gene: 14. Written as DNA, the CDR3 is TGTGCCAGCAGCGCTCCCCCCGACAGGGAGGTTGACACTGAAGCTTTCTTT. Residues: CASSAPPDREVDTEAFF.

The table lists this clonotype with many counts. The chain's CDR3 is CASSPRLDGETQYF. In DNA, the CDR3 is TGTGCCAGCAGCCCGCGACTAGACGGAGAGACCCAGTACTTC. The V call is TRBV7-2, the J call TRBJ2-5, with a possible D match to TRBD2 (6 bases). Germline CDR1 and CDR2: SGHTA and FQGNSA. CDR3 size: 14 residues. V was pared by 5 bases and J by 4 bases, with 14 bases between.

This clonotype was recorded many times. The rearrangement uses TRBV27 and TRBJ1-2; D ambiguous. The CDR3 sequence is 15 residues long. Germline lookup yields CDR1 MNHEY and CDR2 SMNVEV (reference sequence). The germline V and J ends were trimmed by 6 bases and 2 bases, with 16 bases remaining between them. This CDR3 reads CASSATTSGNYGYTF. For the CDR3, the DNA is TGTGCCAGCAGCGCGACCACGTCCGGGAACTATGGCTACACCTTC.

This clonotype showed up many times. The rearrangement links TRBV27 to TRBJ1-5, with no clear D. The CDR3 length is 14 residues. The germline V and J ends were trimmed by 2 bases and 0 bases, with 5 bases remaining between them. CDR1 and CDR2 from the germline V gene are MNHEY and SMNVEV (reference sequence). CDR3 DNA sequence: TGTGCCAGCAGTTTACTTGGTAGCAATCAGCCCCAGCATTTT. It is translated as CASSLLGSNQPQHF.

This clonotype was seen a few times. The chain carries TRBV20-1 and TRBJ1-5; tentatively, D is TRBD1 (5 bases). Per germline, CDR1 DFQATT and CDR2 SNEGSKA (reference sequence). Trimming left V 5 bases short and J 1 base short, with 9 bases between. CDR3 length: 13 amino acids. In nucleotides, the CDR3 is TGCAGTGCTGCAGGGTTGAGCAATCAGCCCCAGCATTTT. It codes for CSAAGLSNQPQHF.

This clonotype occurred many times. The rearrangement links TRBV6-1 to TRBJ1-2; no clear D. Germline-derived CDR1 and CDR2 are MNHNS and SASEGT. This CDR3 has 12 residues. V was shortened by 6 bases and J by 5 bases, with 10 bases between the two germline ends. The CDR3 sequence is CASRGWEYGYTF. CDR3 nucleotide sequence: TGTGCCAGCAGAGGATGGGAATATGGCTACACCTTC.

This clonotype was picked up many times. V is TRBV2 and J is TRBJ2-2; no reliable D call. Trimming removed 10 bases at V and 6 bases at J, with 9 bases between. The CDR3 has 11 residues. Germline CDR1 SNHLY, CDR2 FYNNEI. The CDR3, as DNA: TGTGCCACCAGGATGGCCGGGGAGCTGTTTTTT. This codes for CATRMAGELFF. The complete variable domain, with remaining parts taken from reference TRBV2 and TRBJ2-2, reads EPEVTQTPSHQVTQMGQEVILRCVPISNHLYFYWYRQILGQKVEFLVSFYNNEISEKSEIFDDQFSVERPDGSNFTLKIRSTKLEDSAMYFCATRMAGELFFGEGSRLTVL.

This clonotype occurred a few times. CDR3 DNA: TGTGCCAGCAGTTACCCGACAGGGGACGAGCAGTACTTC. Amino acids: CASSYPTGDEQYF. This chain joins TRBV6-2 or TRBV6-3 and TRBJ2-7, with TRBD1 matching over 8 bases. The CDR3 is 13 amino acids. V trimming: 2 bases; J trimming: 5 bases; junction bases outside the gene matches: 2. Germline assignment: CDR1 MNHEY and CDR2 SVGEGT.

The rearrangement uses TRBV6-6 and TRBJ1-2, with TRBD1 as a possible D gene (6 bases). Germline assignment: CDR1 MNHNY and CDR2 SVGAGI (reference sequence). The CDR3 totals 15 residues. V was clipped by 2 bases and J by 4 bases, with 14 bases between them. The CDR3 bases are TGTGCCAGCAGTTACAGGGGGGAAGGCGTCTATGGCTACACCTTC. It encodes CASSYRGEGVYGYTF.

About this clonotype: A read error may account for a junction end that differs from germline. V and J are TRBV7-2 and TRBJ2-1; 7 nucleotides line up with TRBD2. Germline CDR1 SGHTA, CDR2 FQGNSA. CDR3 size: 16 residues. CDR3 nucleotides: TGTGCCGGCAGCGCTTCTAGCGGTTCTTCCTACAATGAGCAGTTCTTC. This encodes CAGSASSGSSYNEQFF.

This clonotype was detected many times. V is TRBV6-2 or TRBV6-3 and J is TRBJ1-5; TRBD1 matches 9 bases. V shed 3 bases, J shed 4 bases, and the junction held 4 bases outside the gene matches. CDR3 length: 15 amino acids. Germline values: CDR1 MNHEY, CDR2 SVGEGT. CDR3 coding DNA: TGTGCCAGCAGTTATCCGACAGGGGGAAATCAGCCCCAGCATTTT. Protein: CASSYPTGGNQPQHF.

The table lists this clonotype with a few counts. CDR3 residues: CASSSPQALRKLFF. DNA of the CDR3: TGTGCCAGTTCCTCCCCACAGGCGCTCAGAAAACTGTTTTTT. V and J are TRBV28 and TRBJ1-4, with D maybe TRBD1 (5 bases). With 9 bases removed from V and 10 bases from J, the gap between germline ends came to 21 bases. In germline, CDR1 is MDHEN, CDR2 SYDVKM. The CDR3 loop spans 14 amino acids.

This clonotype came up many times. The gene calls are TRBV24-1 and TRBJ1-2; unclear D gene. V was clipped by 7 bases and J by 4 bases, with 9 bases between them. The CDR3 extends over 12 amino acids. The germline V gene has CDR1 KGHDR and CDR2 SFDVKD. CDR3 region: CATSRSGYGYTF. The CDR3 DNA reads TGTGCCACCAGCCGCAGTGGCTATGGCTACACCTTC.

This clonotype was seen repeatedly, ten times or more. V gene TRBV11-3 combines with J gene TRBJ2-1, with D possibly TRBD1 on 6 matching bases. V shed 3 bases and J shed 7 bases, with 10 bases lying between them. The CDR3 loop spans 13 amino acids. Germline CDR1 and CDR2: SGHNT and YENEEA. The CDR3: CASSFNRANEQFF. The CDR3 nucleotides are TGTGCCAGCAGCTTTAACAGGGCGAATGAGCAGTTCTTC.

The V gene is TRBV7-2, the J gene TRBJ2-5; D may be TRBD2 (5 bases). The ends were cut back, 2 bases at V and 2 bases at J, with 12 bases in the middle. The CDR3 extends over 15 amino acids. Germline values: CDR1 SGHTA, CDR2 FQGNSA. The CDR3 loop is CASSLYGRTQETQYF. The CDR3 DNA reads as TGTGCCAGCAGCTTATATGGGAGAACTCAAGAGACCCAGTACTTC.

This sequence joins TRBV9 and TRBJ2-7; no clear D gene. Germline V gives CDR1 SGDLS, CDR2 YYNGEE. There are 13 residues in the CDR3. V lost 5 bases and J 1 base, leaving 10 bases between the germline ends. DNA of the CDR3: TGTGCCAGCAGTAGTAGCAGTTCCTACGAGCAGTACTTC. Its protein product is CASSSSSSYEQYF. Full variable domain (outside the CDR3, taken from reference TRBV9 and TRBJ2-7): DSGVTQTPKHLITATGQRVTLRCSPRSGDLSVYWYQQSLDQGLQFLIQYYNGEERAKGNILERFSAQQFPDLHSELNLSSLELGDSALYFCASSSSSSYEQYFGPGTRLTVT.

This clonotype was seen more than once but under ten times. The rearrangement joins TRBV4-3 to TRBJ2-7, with 13 bases lining up with TRBD2. CDR3 length: 15 residues. The germline CDR1 and CDR2 sequences are LGHNA and YSLEER. J gave up 3 bases and V 4 bases, and 3 bases lay outside the gene matches. The CDR3 DNA is TGCGCCAGCAGCCGGGGACTAGCGGGGCGCTACGAGCAGTACTTC. It is translated as CASSRGLAGRYEQYF.

The genes are TRBV19 and TRBJ2-7; 9 positions match TRBD2. CDR3 length equals 15 residues. J gave up 0 bases and V 3 bases, and 3 bases lay outside the gene matches. Germline V gene lookup returns CDR1 LNHDA and CDR2 SQIVND (reference sequence). CDR3 DNA sequence: TGTGCCAGTAGTATGGCGGGGGGGAGCTCCTACGAGCAGTACTTC. It is translated as CASSMAGGSSYEQYF.

The rearrangement links TRBV10-3 to TRBJ2-6; D is unresolved. CDR3 size: 15 residues. CDR1 is ENHRY and CDR2 is SYGVKD in the germline V gene. Trimming stripped 2 bases from V and 0 bases from J, with 5 bases between. The DNA of the CDR3 is TGTGCCATCAGTGAGCGCAACTCTGGGGCCAACGTCCTGACTTTC. Protein sequence: CAISERNSGANVLTF.

This clonotype was counted many times. CDR3 nucleotide sequence: TGTGCCACCAGCAGAGGCCGGGGACAAGCCTACGAGCAGTACTTC. This codes for CATSRGRGQAYEQYF. This chain links TRBV15 with TRBJ2-7, with D possibly matching TRBD1 (6 bases). CDR1 and CDR2 (germline): LNHNV, YYDKDF (reference sequence). This CDR3 spans 15 amino acids. Trimming removed 1 base from V and 2 bases from J, with 12 bases in between. Combining the CDR3 with reference TRBV15 and TRBJ2-7 gives the whole variable domain DAMVIQNPRYQVTQFGKPVTLSCSQTLNHNVMYWYQQKSSQAPKLLFHYYDKDFNNEADTPDNFQSRRPNTSFCFLDIRSPGLGDTAMYLCATSRGRGQAYEQYFGPGTRLTVT.